The clone carrying this T cell receptor beta chain was seen a few times. The sample is drawn from a study of spatial heterogeneity in lung cancer. Each CDR3 protein gets one entry after TCRdb re-called the 5' RACE reads with MiXCR. The repertoire has more than 60,000 distinct CDR3 sequences, under 7.5% of them found once; the top ten carry about 15%. The germline V gene has CDR1 LGHDT and CDR2 YNNKEL (reference sequence). The CDR3 contains 14 residues. Deletions cut 4 bases from V and 1 base from J, with 10 bases between. Time point noted: sample taken at primary tumor resection. The sequence came from a female donor with early-stage non-small cell lung cancer. The material was PBMCs, obtained at surgery. The chain carries TRBV3-1 and TRBJ1-1; D might be TRBD1 (5 bases). The CDR3, as DNA: TGTGCCAGCAGCCGCATGCAGGGGAACACTGAAGCTTTCTTT. Amino acid sequence: CASSRMQGNTEAFF.